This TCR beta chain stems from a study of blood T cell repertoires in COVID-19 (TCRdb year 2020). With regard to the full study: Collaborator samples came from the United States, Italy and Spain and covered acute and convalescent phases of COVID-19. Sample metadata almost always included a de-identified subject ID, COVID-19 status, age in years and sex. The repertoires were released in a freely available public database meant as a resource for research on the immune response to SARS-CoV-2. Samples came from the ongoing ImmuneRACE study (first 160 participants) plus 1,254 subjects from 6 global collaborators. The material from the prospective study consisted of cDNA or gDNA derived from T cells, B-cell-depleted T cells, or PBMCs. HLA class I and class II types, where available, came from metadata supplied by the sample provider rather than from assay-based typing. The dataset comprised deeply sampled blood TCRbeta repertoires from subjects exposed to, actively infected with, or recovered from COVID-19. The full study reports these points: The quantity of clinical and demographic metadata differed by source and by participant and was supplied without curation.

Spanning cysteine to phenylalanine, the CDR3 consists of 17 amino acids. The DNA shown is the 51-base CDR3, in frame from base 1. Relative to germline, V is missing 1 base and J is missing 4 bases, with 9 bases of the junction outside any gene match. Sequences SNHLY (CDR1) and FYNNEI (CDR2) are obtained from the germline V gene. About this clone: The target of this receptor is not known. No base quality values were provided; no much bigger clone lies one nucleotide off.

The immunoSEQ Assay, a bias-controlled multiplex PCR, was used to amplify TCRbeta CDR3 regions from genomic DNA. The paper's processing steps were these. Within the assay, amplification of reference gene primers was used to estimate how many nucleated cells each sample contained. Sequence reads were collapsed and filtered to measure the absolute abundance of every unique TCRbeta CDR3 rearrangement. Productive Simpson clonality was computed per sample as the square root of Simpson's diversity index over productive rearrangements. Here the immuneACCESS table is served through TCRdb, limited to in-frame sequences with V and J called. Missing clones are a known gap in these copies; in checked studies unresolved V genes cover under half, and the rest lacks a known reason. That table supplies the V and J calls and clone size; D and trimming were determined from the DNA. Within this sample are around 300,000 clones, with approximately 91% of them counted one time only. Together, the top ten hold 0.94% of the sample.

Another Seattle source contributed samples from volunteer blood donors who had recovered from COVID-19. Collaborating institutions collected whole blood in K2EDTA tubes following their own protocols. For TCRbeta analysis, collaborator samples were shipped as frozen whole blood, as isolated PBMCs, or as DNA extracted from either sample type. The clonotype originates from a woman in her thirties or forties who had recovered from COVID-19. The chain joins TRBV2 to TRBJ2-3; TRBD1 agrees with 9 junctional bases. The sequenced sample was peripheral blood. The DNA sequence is TGTGCCAGCAGTGAAGTGAGGGTGGGACAGGGCCCAGATACGCAGTATTTT. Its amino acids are CASSEVRVGQGPDTQYF. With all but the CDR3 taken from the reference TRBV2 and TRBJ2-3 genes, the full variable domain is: EPEVTQTPSHQVTQMGQEVILRCVPISNHLYFYWYRQILGQKVEFLVSFYNNEISEKSEIFDDQFSVERPDGSNFTLKIRSTKLEDSAMYFCASSEVRVGQGPDTQYFGPGTRLTVL.